This T cell receptor (beta chain) was sequenced during a study of spatial heterogeneity in lung cancer. This clonotype was seen more than once but under ten times. Time point meaning: sample taken at primary tumor resection. Extraction of whole RNA from tumor, nontumor lung or frozen PBMC preceded unsorted sequencing. The approximately 69 donors had untreated early-stage non-small cell lung cancer. The CDR3 is 15 residues long. V was clipped by 3 bases and J by 3 bases; unmatched bases: 6. Germline V lookup: CDR1 DFQATT, CDR2 SNEGSKA (reference sequence). TCRdb ran MiXCR on the 5' RACE reads and lists one entry per CDR3 protein. The sample holds more than 30,000 distinct CDR3 sequences; 5.2% are singletons and the top ten take less than 30%.

The material was PBMCs, obtained at surgery. This sequence was found in a female donor with early-stage non-small cell lung cancer. This rearrangement joins TRBV20-1 to TRBJ1-1, with 11 bases matching TRBD1. CDR3 bases: TGCAGTGCTAGCCCGCGGACAGGGGGCTACACTGAAGCTTTCTTT. Encoded protein: CSASPRTGGYTEAFF.